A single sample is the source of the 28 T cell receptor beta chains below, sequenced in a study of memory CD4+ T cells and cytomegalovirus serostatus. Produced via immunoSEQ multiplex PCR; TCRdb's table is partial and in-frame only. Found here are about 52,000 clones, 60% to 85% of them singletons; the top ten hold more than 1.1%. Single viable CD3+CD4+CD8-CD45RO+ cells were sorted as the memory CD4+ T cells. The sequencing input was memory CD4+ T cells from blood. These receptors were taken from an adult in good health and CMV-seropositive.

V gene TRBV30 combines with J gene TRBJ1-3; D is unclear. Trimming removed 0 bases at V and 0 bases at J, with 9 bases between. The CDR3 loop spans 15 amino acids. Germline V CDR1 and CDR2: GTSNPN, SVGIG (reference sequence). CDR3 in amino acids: CAWSVQTSSGNTIYF. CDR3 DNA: TGTGCCTGGAGTGTACAGACCTCCTCTGGAAACACCATATATTTT.

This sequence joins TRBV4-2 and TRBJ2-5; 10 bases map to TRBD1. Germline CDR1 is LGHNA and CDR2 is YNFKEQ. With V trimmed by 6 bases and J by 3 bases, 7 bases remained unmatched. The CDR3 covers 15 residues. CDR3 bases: TGTGCCAGCAGTCCCGCCGGGACAGGGGAAGAGACCCAGTACTTC. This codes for CASSPAGTGEETQYF.

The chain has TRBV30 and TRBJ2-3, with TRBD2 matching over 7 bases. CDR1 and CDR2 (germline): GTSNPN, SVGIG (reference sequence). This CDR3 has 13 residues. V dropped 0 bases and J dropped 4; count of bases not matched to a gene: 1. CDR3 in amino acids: CAWSVREADTQYF. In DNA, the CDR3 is TGTGCCTGGAGTGTACGGGAGGCAGATACGCAGTATTTT.

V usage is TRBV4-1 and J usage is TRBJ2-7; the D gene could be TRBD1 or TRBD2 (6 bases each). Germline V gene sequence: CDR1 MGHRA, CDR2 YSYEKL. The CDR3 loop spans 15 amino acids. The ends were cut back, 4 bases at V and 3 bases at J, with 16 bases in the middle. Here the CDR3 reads CASSPVGGLSYEQYF. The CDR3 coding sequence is TGCGCCAGCAGCCCCGTAGGGGGGCTTAGCTACGAGCAGTACTTC.

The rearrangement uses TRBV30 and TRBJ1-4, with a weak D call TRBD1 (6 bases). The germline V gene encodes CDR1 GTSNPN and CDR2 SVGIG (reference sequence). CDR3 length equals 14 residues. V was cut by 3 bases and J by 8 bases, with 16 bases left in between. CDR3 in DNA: TGTGCCTGGAGCGTGATAGGACAGAAAGAAAAACTGTTTTTT. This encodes CAWSVIGQKEKLFF. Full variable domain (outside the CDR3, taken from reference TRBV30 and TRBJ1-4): SQTIHQWPATLVQPVGSPLSLECTVEGTSNPNLYWYRQAAGRGLQLLFYSVGIGQISSEVPQNLSASRPQDRQFILSSKKLLLSDSGFYLCAWSVIGQKEKLFFGSGTQLSVL.

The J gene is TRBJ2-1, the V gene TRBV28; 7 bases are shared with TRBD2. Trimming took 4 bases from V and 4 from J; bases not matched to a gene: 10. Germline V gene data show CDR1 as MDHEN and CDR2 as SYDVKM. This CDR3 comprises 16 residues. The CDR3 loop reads CASSSRQRGQYNEQFF. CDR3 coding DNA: TGTGCCAGCAGTTCCCGTCAGCGGGGCCAATACAATGAGCAGTTCTTC.

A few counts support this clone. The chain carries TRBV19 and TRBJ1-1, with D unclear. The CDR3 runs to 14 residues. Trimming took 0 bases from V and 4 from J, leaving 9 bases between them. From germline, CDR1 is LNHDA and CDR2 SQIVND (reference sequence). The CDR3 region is CASSIDWAGTEAFF. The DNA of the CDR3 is TGTGCCAGTAGTATAGATTGGGCGGGCACTGAAGCTTTCTTT.

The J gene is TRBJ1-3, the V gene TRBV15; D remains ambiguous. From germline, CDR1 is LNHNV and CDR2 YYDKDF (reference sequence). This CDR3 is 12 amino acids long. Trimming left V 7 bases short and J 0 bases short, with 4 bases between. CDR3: CATKGSGNTIYF. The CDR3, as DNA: TGTGCCACCAAGGGCTCTGGAAACACCATATATTTT.

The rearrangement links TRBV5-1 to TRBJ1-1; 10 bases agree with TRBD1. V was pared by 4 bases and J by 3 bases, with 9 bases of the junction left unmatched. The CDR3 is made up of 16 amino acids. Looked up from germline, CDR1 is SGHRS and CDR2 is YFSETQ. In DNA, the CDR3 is TGCGCCAGCAGCGTGACAGGGGGCGCCGGGGACACTGAAGCTTTCTTT. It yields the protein CASSVTGGAGDTEAFF.

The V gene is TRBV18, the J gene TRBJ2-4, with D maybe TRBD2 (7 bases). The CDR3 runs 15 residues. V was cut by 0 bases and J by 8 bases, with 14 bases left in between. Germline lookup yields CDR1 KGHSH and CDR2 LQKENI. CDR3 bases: TGTGCCAGCTCACCACCGTTACAGGGAGGGGACATTCAGTACTTC. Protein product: CASSPPLQGGDIQYF.

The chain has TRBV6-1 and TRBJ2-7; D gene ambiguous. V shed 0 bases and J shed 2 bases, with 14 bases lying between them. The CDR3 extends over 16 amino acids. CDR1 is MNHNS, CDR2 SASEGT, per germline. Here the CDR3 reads CASSEAWAAATYEQYF. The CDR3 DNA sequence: TGTGCCAGCAGTGAAGCGTGGGCAGCCGCGACCTACGAGCAGTACTTC.

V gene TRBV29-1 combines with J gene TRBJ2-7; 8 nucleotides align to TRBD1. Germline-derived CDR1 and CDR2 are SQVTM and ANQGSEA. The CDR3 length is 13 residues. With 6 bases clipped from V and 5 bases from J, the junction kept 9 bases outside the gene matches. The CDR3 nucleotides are TGCAGCGTCGCCAGGACAGGGCGGGACGAGCAGTACTTC. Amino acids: CSVARTGRDEQYF.

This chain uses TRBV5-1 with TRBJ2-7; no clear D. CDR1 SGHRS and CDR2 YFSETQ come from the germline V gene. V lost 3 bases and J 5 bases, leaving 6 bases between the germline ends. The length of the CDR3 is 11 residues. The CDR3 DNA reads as TGCGCCAGCAGCTACGGAAACGAGCAGTACTTC. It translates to CASSYGNEQYF.

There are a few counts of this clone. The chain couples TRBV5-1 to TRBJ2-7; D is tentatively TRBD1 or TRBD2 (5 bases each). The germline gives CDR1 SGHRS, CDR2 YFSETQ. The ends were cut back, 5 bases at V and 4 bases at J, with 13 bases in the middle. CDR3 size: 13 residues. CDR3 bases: TGCGCCAGCAGAAGGGACGGTACGTACGAGCAGTACTTC. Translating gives CASRRDGTYEQYF.

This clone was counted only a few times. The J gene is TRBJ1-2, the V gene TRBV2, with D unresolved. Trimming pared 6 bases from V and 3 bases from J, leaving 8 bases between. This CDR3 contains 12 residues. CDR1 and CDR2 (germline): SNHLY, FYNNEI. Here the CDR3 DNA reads TGTGCCAGCAGCAGACGGGACTATGGCTACACCTTC. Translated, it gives CASSRRDYGYTF. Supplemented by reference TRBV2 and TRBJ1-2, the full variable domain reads EPEVTQTPSHQVTQMGQEVILRCVPISNHLYFYWYRQILGQKVEFLVSFYNNEISEKSEIFDDQFSVERPDGSNFTLKIRSTKLEDSAMYFCASSRRDYGYTFGSGTRLTVV.

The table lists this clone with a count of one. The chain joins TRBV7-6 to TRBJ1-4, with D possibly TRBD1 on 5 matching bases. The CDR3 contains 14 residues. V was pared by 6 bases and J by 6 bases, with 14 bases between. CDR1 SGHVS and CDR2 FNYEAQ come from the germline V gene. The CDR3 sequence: CASSPRGIDEKLFF. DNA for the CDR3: TGTGCCAGCAGTCCTAGGGGAATCGATGAAAAACTGTTTTTT.

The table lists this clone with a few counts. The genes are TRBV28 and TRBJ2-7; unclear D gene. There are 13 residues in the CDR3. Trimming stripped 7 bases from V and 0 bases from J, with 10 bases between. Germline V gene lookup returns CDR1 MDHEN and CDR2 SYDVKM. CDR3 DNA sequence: TGTGCCAGCACCACGGTGAGCTCCTACGAGCAGTACTTC. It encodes CASTTVSSYEQYF.

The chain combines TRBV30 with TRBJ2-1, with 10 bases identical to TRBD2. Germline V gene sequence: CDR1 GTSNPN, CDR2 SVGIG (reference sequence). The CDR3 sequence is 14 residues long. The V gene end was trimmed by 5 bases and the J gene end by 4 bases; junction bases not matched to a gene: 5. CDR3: CAWVIAGGYNEQFF. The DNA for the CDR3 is TGTGCCTGGGTTATAGCGGGAGGTTACAATGAGCAGTTCTTC.

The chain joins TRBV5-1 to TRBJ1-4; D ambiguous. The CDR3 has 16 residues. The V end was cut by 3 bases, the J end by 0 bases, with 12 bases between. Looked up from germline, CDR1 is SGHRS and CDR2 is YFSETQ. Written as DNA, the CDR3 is TGCGCCAGCAGCTCGCAGGCAGCAGCAACTAATGAAAAACTGTTTTTT. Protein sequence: CASSSQAAATNEKLFF.

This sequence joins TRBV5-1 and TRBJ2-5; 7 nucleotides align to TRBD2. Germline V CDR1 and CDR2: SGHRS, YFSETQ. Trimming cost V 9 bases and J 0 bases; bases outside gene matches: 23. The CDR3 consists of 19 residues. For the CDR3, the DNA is TGCGCCAACATCAAACTTAAATATAGGTACGGGAGGAACCAAGAGACCCAGTACTTC. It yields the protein CANIKLKYRYGRNQETQYF.

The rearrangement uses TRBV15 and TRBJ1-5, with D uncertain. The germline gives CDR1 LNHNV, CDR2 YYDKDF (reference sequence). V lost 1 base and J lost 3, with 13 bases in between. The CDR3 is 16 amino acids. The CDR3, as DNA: TGTGCCACCAGCAGAGGTACGGGGAACAACAATCAGCCCCAGCATTTT. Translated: CATSRGTGNNNQPQHF.

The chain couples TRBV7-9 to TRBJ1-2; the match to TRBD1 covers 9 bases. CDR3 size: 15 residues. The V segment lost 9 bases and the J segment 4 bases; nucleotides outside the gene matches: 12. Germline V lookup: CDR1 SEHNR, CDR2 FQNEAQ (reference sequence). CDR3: CASDRGDYPFYGYTF. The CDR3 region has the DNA TGTGCCAGTGACAGGGGGGATTACCCCTTCTATGGCTACACCTTC.

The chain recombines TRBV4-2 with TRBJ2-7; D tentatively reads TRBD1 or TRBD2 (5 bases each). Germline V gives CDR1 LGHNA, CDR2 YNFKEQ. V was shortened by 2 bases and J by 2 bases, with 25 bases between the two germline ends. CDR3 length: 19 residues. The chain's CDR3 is CASSQPRKGTTGLPYEQYF. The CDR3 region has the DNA TGTGCCAGCAGCCAACCTCGCAAGGGAACTACAGGACTCCCCTACGAGCAGTACTTC.

The CDR3 here is CSARDQIGQYF. The CDR3 region has the DNA TGCAGTGCTAGAGATCAGATAGGGCAGTATTTT. The gene calls are TRBV20-1 and TRBJ2-3; D gene uncertain. V lost 0 bases, J lost 11 bases, and 9 bases lay in between. CDR1 is DFQATT, CDR2 SNEGSKA, per germline (reference sequence). The CDR3 has 11 residues.

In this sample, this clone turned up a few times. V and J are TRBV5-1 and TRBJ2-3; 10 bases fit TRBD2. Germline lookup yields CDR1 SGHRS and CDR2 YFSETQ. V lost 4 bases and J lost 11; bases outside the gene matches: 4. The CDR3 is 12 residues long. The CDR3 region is CASSQREGVQYF. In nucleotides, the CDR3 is TGCGCCAGCAGCCAGCGGGAGGGGGTGCAGTATTTT.

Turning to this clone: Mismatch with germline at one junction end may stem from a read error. The CDR3 here is CASSLTLRAHNERFF. The CDR3 bases are TGCGCCAGCAGCTTGACTCTCAGGGCACACAATGAGCGGTTCTTC. The chain recombines TRBV5-1 with TRBJ2-1; perhaps TRBD1 as D (5 bases). Germline values: CDR1 SGHRS, CDR2 YFSETQ. CDR3 length equals 15 residues.

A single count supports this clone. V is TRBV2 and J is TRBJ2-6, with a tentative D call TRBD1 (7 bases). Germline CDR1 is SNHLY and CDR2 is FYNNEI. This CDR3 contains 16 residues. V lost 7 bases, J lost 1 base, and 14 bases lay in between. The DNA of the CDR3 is TGTGCCAGCACCCTGACAGGGAGGTCTGGGGCCAACGTCCTGACTTTC. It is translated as CASTLTGRSGANVLTF.

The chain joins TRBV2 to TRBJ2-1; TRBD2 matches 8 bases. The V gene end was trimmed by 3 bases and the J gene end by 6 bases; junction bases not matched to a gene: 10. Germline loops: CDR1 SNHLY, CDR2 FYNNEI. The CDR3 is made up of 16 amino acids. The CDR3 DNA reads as TGTGCCAGCAGTGATGAACGGGAGGGCCGTAGCAATGAGCAGTTCTTC. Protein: CASSDEREGRSNEQFF. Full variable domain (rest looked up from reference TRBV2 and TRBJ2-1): EPEVTQTPSHQVTQMGQEVILRCVPISNHLYFYWYRQILGQKVEFLVSFYNNEISEKSEIFDDQFSVERPDGSNFTLKIRSTKLEDSAMYFCASSDEREGRSNEQFFGPGTRLTVL.